This is a list of T cell receptor beta chains from one sample in a study of T cell responses to AZD1222 COVID-19 vaccine. Sequencing used immunoSEQ multiplex PCR; TCRdb keeps in-frame clones, though not all of them. The sample lists around 160,000 clones; over 80% were seen once. The starting material was peripheral blood, obtained on day 0 of MenACWY control vaccination. These receptor sequences come from an adult in good health. Both conserved end residues are part of each CDR3. D genes are given only for firm matches. Clone size is shown for a subset of rows, as once, few, many or a class of expanded clone.

size	V	J	D	DNA	CDR3
-	TRBV19	TRBJ2-4	-	TGTGCCAGTAGTATGGGCCCTTCTAGAGGGCGAGACAAAAACATTCAGTACTTC	CASSMGPSRGRDKNIQYF
-	TRBV5-1	TRBJ2-5	-	TGCGCCAGCAGCAATGGAAGAAGGGAGACCCAGTACTTC	CASSNGRRETQYF
-	TRBV19	TRBJ1-1	-	TGTGCCAGTCATGGACTAATGAACACTGAAGCTTTCTTT	CASHGLMNTEAFF
-	TRBV27	TRBJ2-3	TRBD2	TGTGCCAGCAGTTTATTTGAAAGCGGGGCAAACACAGATACGCAGTATTTT	CASSLFESGANTDTQYF
-	TRBV4-1	TRBJ2-7	-	TGCGCCAGCAGGAGACCCGGGCAAAACTACGAGCAGTACTTC	CASRRPGQNYEQYF
-	TRBV30	TRBJ1-5	TRBD1	TGTGCCTGGAGTGGGACAGGGTCGTTTTATAGCAATCAGCCCCAGCATTTT	CAWSGTGSFYSNQPQHF
-	TRBV5-4	TRBJ1-2	-	TGTGCCAGCAGCCGCACGAGCCCTCTCTATGGCTACACCTTC	CASSRTSPLYGYTF
-	TRBV2	TRBJ1-5	-	TGTGCCAGCAGTGAAAGGGGTATGAATCAGCCCCAGCATTTT	CASSERGMNQPQHF
-	TRBV9	TRBJ1-1	-	TGTGCCAGTTCACAGGGCGACACTGAAGCTTTCTTT	CASSQGDTEAFF
-	TRBV5-6	TRBJ1-4	-	TGTGCCAGCAGCTTCGGCGCAGTCGAAAAACTGTTTTTT	CASSFGAVEKLFF
-	TRBV7-9	TRBJ1-3	-	TGTGCCAGCAGCCCAGCCCAGGGTCGAAACACCATATATTTT	CASSPAQGRNTIYF
once	TRBV12-2	TRBJ1-4	-	TGTGCAAGTCGCTTCAAGGACAGGGGCTATCCGAATGAAAAACTGTTTTTT	CASRFKDRGYPNEKLFF
-	TRBV6-5	TRBJ1-1	TRBD1	TGTGCCAGCGGGCCCAGGGGGAGGACTGAAGCTTTCTTT	CASGPRGRTEAFF
-	TRBV19	TRBJ2-2	TRBD1	TGTGCCAGTAGTTCCCGACAGGGGATGGGCACCGGGGAGCTGTTTTTT	CASSSRQGMGTGELFF
-	TRBV10-3	TRBJ2-3	-	TGTGCCACCCGGACGGCTAGCACAGATACGCAGTATTTT	CATRTASTDTQYF
-	TRBV19	TRBJ1-2	-	TGTGCCAGTAGTACCCGGACAGCTGGCTACACCTTC	CASSTRTAGYTF
-	TRBV5-6	TRBJ2-7	TRBD1	TGTGCCAGCAGCTCGACCGACAGGGGCCACGAGCAGTACTTC	CASSSTDRGHEQYF
-	TRBV6-5	TRBJ2-2	TRBD2	TGTGCCAGCACCCTTGGGAGGGGATACACCGGGGAGCTGTTTTTT	CASTLGRGYTGELFF
-	TRBV28	TRBJ1-2	-	TGTGCCAGCAGTTTTGGTGGGGGGCTCGGTGGCTACACCTTC	CASSFGGGLGGYTF
-	TRBV11-3	TRBJ1-3	-	TGTGCCAGCAGCCCAGGGGCGCCTGGAAACACCATATATTTT	CASSPGAPGNTIYF
-	TRBV24-1	TRBJ1-2	-	TGTGCCACCAGTGATTTAACAGGGTCTGATGGCTACACCTTC	CATSDLTGSDGYTF
once	TRBV20-1	TRBJ1-1	-	TGCAGTGCTAGTCCGGGACGGATGAACACTGAAGCTTTCTTT	CSASPGRMNTEAFF
-	TRBV24-1	TRBJ2-2	-	TGTGCCACCAGTGTTCAGGGAGGCACCGGGGAGCTGTTTTTT	CATSVQGGTGELFF
-	TRBV10-3	TRBJ1-1	-	TGTGCCATCAGACCGAACCCGGGACAAGTTAAAGCTTTCTTT	CAIRPNPGQVKAFF
-	TRBV5-1	TRBJ1-1	-	TGCGCCAGCAGCTTGGTTGGCGGACGGGGGAACACTGAAGCTTTCTTT	CASSLVGGRGNTEAFF
-	TRBV4-1	TRBJ2-2	-	TGCGCCAGCAGCCCCCAATCTTTGGGGTACACCGGGGAGCTGTTTTTT	CASSPQSLGYTGELFF
-	TRBV11-2	TRBJ2-3	TRBD1	TGTGCCAGCAACGACAGGGCCGATACGCAGTATTTT	CASNDRADTQYF
once	TRBV10-3	TRBJ2-3	-	TGTGCCATCAGTGAGTTCTCGGGGGGCCCAGATACGCAGTATTTT	CAISEFSGGPDTQYF
once	TRBV28	TRBJ1-1	TRBD1	TGTGCCAGCAGTTTCCCTCCAGGGGGGCGGACTGAAGCTTTCTTT	CASSFPPGGRTEAFF
-	TRBV2	TRBJ1-5	TRBD1	TGTGCCAGCGGACAGGGGAGCAATCAGCCCCAGCATTTT	CASGQGSNQPQHF
-	TRBV3-1/TRBV3-2	TRBJ1-3	-	TGTGCCAGCAGCCAGAGGGGGGCTGGAAACACCATATATTTT	CASSQRGAGNTIYF
-	TRBV30	TRBJ2-5	-	TGTGCCTGGAGTGTTGGACTGCGCCTGAAGACCCAGTACTTC	CAWSVGLRLKTQYF
-	TRBV12-5	TRBJ1-2	-	TGTGCTAGTGGTTCCGGACAGTCCCATTATTCTAACTATGGCTACACCTTC	CASGSGQSHYSNYGYTF
few	TRBV12-2	TRBJ1-5	-	TGTGCAAGTCGACTAACTACAGGGAAGGCTAATCAGCCCCAGCATTTT	CASRLTTGKANQPQHF
-	TRBV11-2	TRBJ2-7	TRBD1	TGTGCCAGCAGCTGGACAGGGGTCAGCTCCTACGAGCAGTACTTC	CASSWTGVSSYEQYF
-	TRBV6-1	TRBJ1-2	-	TGTGCCAGCAGTGAAGGGAGAGGGTATGGCTACACCTTC	CASSEGRGYGYTF
-	TRBV14	TRBJ1-1	-	TGTGCCAGCAGCCATTCAGGGTCGTACACTGAAGCTTTCTTT	CASSHSGSYTEAFF
-	TRBV27	TRBJ1-3	TRBD1	TGTGCCAGCAGGCCGGACAGGGACACTGGAAACACCATATATTTT	CASRPDRDTGNTIYF
-	TRBV3-1/TRBV3-2	TRBJ1-2	-	TGTGCCAGCAGCCCGACAGCAAACTATGGCTACACCTTC	CASSPTANYGYTF
-	TRBV19	TRBJ1-4	-	TGTGCCAGTAGTATGCCCAATCCTGCAACTAATGAAAAACTGTTTTTT	CASSMPNPATNEKLFF
-	TRBV6-5	TRBJ1-5	-	TGTGCCAGCTCCCGCCTCAATCAGCCCCAGCATTTT	CASSRLNQPQHF
-	TRBV12-5	TRBJ1-6	-	TGTGCTAGTGGTTTGGAAAAGGCGAGCTCCTATAATTCACCCCTCCACTTT	CASGLEKASSYNSPLHF
-	TRBV24-1	TRBJ2-2	TRBD1	TGTGCCACCAGTGACCCCGGGACAGGGGGCACAGCCGGGGAGCTGTTTTTT	CATSDPGTGGTAGELFF
-	TRBV7-2	TRBJ1-2	TRBD1	TGTGCCAGCAGCTTAGACAGGGGGCGGTTCCATGGCTACACCTTC	CASSLDRGRFHGYTF
-	TRBV12-3/TRBV12-4	TRBJ2-2	-	TGTGCCAGCAGTTTAGCTCTGGGGGGGGAGCTGTTTTTT	CASSLALGGELFF
-	TRBV10-2	TRBJ1-5	-	TGCGCCAGCTCTCTCCCTCCGGGTCACCCCGGTCAGCCCCAGCATTTT	CASSLPPGHPGQPQHF
-	TRBV7-9	TRBJ2-6	-	TGTGCCAGCAGCCCCCAAATTAACTCTGGGGCCAACGTCCTGACTTTC	CASSPQINSGANVLTF
-	TRBV10-3	TRBJ1-1	-	TGTGCCACCTTTAGGGGGGAAGAGAACACTGAAGCTTTCTTT	CATFRGEENTEAFF
-	TRBV4-1	TRBJ1-1	TRBD1	TGCGCCAGCTCCAGGCCGGACAGGGGCACTGAAGCTTTCTTT	CASSRPDRGTEAFF
-	TRBV5-1	TRBJ1-2	TRBD1	TGCGCCAGCAGCTCCACAGGGGCGTACTATGGCTACACCTTC	CASSSTGAYYGYTF
-	TRBV30	TRBJ1-2	-	TGTGCCTGGAGTGAATGGAAGGAGGGCTACACCTTC	CAWSEWKEGYTF
-	TRBV20-1	TRBJ2-1	-	TGCAGTGCTAATGGCTATGAGCAGTTCTTC	CSANGYEQFF
-	TRBV27	TRBJ1-4	-	TGTGCCAGCAGGTCCTCTAATGAAAAACTGTTTTTT	CASRSSNEKLFF